The 11 T cell receptor beta chains given below trace back to one sample, sequenced in a study of T-cell memory formation after mild COVID-19. TCRdb redid the calling of the 5' RACE reads with MiXCR, one entry per CDR3 protein. Of 130,000 to 150,000 distinct CDR3 sequences listed, 15% to 20% are singletons. What was sequenced was PBMCs or a T cell subset sorted from them (not recorded which). The source of these receptors is an adult woman who had mild COVID-19 (a few samples of this study predate the infection). Cell type and time point are not known.

This clonotype has just a few counts. This chain connects TRBV7-2 to TRBJ2-7, with TRBD2 matching over 10 bases. CDR1 is SGHTA, CDR2 FQGNSA, per germline. J lost 1 base, V lost 5 bases, and 5 bases had no gene match. This CDR3 has 15 residues. The CDR3 loop is CASSPGLARSYEQYF. CDR3 DNA: TGTGCCAGCAGCCCGGGACTAGCGAGGTCCTACGAGCAGTACTTC.

Only a few counts were recorded for this clonotype. The CDR3 reads CSARDPARVKDEQFF. CDR3 bases: TGCAGTGCTAGAGATCCCGCCAGGGTCAAGGATGAGCAGTTCTTC. V is TRBV20-1 and J is TRBJ2-1; D is possibly TRBD1 (5 bases). The CDR3 covers 15 residues. The V end lost 0 bases, the J end lost 8 bases, and 17 bases lay between the germline ends. The germline V gene encodes CDR1 DFQATT and CDR2 SNEGSKA (reference sequence).

This clonotype was detected a few times. The CDR3: CASTLDSGLAKNIQYF. In DNA, the CDR3 is TGTGCCAGCACCCTGGACAGTGGTCTAGCCAAAAACATTCAGTACTTC. The rearrangement uses TRBV7-8 and TRBJ2-4; D might be TRBD1 (6 bases). Between the trimmed V and J ends, which lost 7 bases and 0 bases, there was a span of 16 bases. The CDR3 spans 16 residues. The germline gives CDR1 SGHVS, CDR2 FQNEAQ.

This clonotype was seen a few times. The chain couples TRBV6-5 to TRBJ2-2; D uncertain. CDR1 and CDR2 (germline): MNHEY, SVGAGI. The CDR3 runs 17 residues. Trimming took off 0 bases at V and 4 bases at J, with 15 bases between the two ends. The CDR3 protein is CASSYSTWQLFTGELFF. CDR3 bases: TGTGCCAGCAGTTACTCGACATGGCAGCTATTCACCGGGGAGCTGTTTTTT.

The rearrangement joins TRBV4-3 to TRBJ2-1; TRBD2 agrees at 8 bases. The V gene's germline CDR1 is LGHNA and CDR2 YSLEER. The CDR3 totals 19 residues. V was pared by 0 bases and J by 0 bases, with 10 bases of the junction left unmatched. In nucleotides, the CDR3 is TGCGCCAGCAGCCAAGACACGGCTAGCGGGCGACGCTCCTACAATGAGCAGTTCTTC. Its protein is CASSQDTASGRRSYNEQFF.

V is TRBV27 and J is TRBJ2-4; tentative D call: TRBD1 (6 bases). Between the trimmed V and J ends, which lost 6 bases and 4 bases, there was a span of 10 bases. The CDR3 spans 13 residues. Germline V gene data show CDR1 as MNHEY and CDR2 as SMNVEV (reference sequence). The CDR3 spells CASRAGAKNIQYF. CDR3 nucleotide sequence: TGTGCCAGCAGAGCAGGGGCGAAAAACATTCAGTACTTC.

This chain links TRBV20-1 with TRBJ2-1; no reliable D call. Germline values: CDR1 DFQATT, CDR2 SNEGSKA (reference sequence). V was trimmed by 6 bases and J by 0 bases, leaving 12 bases between them. CDR3 length: 14 amino acids. The chain's CDR3 is CSARPKFSYNEQFF. Written as DNA, the CDR3 is TGCAGTGCGCGCCCCAAATTCTCCTACAATGAGCAGTTCTTC.

This clonotype was counted ten times or more. The J gene is TRBJ2-7, the V gene TRBV10-3; TRBD1 matches at 10 bases. Germline CDR1 and CDR2: ENHRY and SYGVKD. There are 15 residues in the CDR3. Trimming removed 6 bases from V and 1 base from J; junction bases left unmatched: 6. The CDR3 region is CAIRDRDRGSYEQYF. CDR3 sequence (DNA): TGTGCCATCAGGGACCGGGACAGGGGATCCTACGAGCAGTACTTC.

This chain joins TRBV7-7 and TRBJ2-6; TRBD1 agrees at 7 bases. The CDR3 is made up of 14 amino acids. The germline V gene encodes CDR1 SSHAT and CDR2 FNYEAQ (reference sequence). V dropped 10 bases and J dropped 0; count of bases not matched to a gene: 3. The CDR3 DNA is TGTGCCACAGGGGGTAGCTCTGGGGCCAACGTCCTGACTTTC. Translation: CATGGSSGANVLTF.

The genes are TRBV2 and TRBJ1-1, with D unclear. Germline CDR1 SNHLY, CDR2 FYNNEI. V gave up 7 bases and J gave up 2 bases, with 14 bases separating them. There are 14 residues in the CDR3. The CDR3 here is CASNHDPVNTEAFF. CDR3 DNA: TGTGCCAGCAACCACGACCCGGTTAACACTGAAGCTTTCTTT.

A few counts support this clonotype. This rearrangement joins TRBV7-2 to TRBJ2-2; D might be TRBD1 (6 bases). The ends were cut back, 3 bases at V and 4 bases at J, with 12 bases in the middle. The CDR3 has 15 amino acids. CDR1 and CDR2 (germline): SGHTA, FQGNSA. This chain's CDR3 is CASSLADSLTGELFF. CDR3 bases: TGTGCCAGCAGCTTGGCGGACAGCCTCACCGGGGAGCTGTTTTTT.